One and the same sample provided the 7 T cell receptor beta chains below, sequenced in a study of cytomegalovirus exposure and HLA in healthy donors. PCR was performed using 60 Vbeta and 13 Jbeta primers. Profiled with immunoSEQ multiplex PCR; TCRdb holds only in-frame clones, not every one. Of around 72,000 clones in the sample, about 80% were seen once. The specimen sequenced was PBMCs. Every receptor here comes from a man aged 50 to 60 in good health and CMV-seronegative.

On this clone itself: The same CDR3 arises from other DNA sequences in this sample as well. The chain carries TRBV27 and TRBJ2-7; 8 bases line up with TRBD1. The CDR3 contains 14 residues. Germline assignment: CDR1 MNHEY and CDR2 SMNVEV (reference sequence). V was pared by 2 bases and J by 0 bases, with 0 bases of the junction left unmatched. As DNA, the CDR3 is TGTGCCAGCAGTTTAGGGACAGGCTCCTACGAGCAGTACTTC. Amino acids: CASSLGTGSYEQYF.

This chain uses TRBV7-9 with TRBJ1-5; D may be TRBD1 (5 bases). V shed 3 bases and J shed 3 bases, with 9 bases lying between them. The CDR3 is 14 amino acids. Germline V CDR1 and CDR2: SEHNR, FQNEAQ (reference sequence). The CDR3 sequence is CASSFGGINQPQHF. DNA for the CDR3: TGTGCCAGCAGCTTTGGGGGGATCAATCAGCCCCAGCATTTT.

This clone occurred a few times. The chain has TRBV10-3 and TRBJ1-5, with 10 bases that match TRBD1. V lost 2 bases, J lost 4 bases, and 2 bases stayed unmatched. The CDR3 covers 15 residues. The germline gives CDR1 ENHRY, CDR2 SYGVKD. The CDR3 DNA follows: TGTGCCATCAGTGAGGGGACAGGGGTAAATCAGCCCCAGCATTTT. This codes for CAISEGTGVNQPQHF.

With regard to this clone: The sample carries other DNA sequences with the same CDR3. The chain employs TRBV5-1 and TRBJ2-3, with 14 bases matching TRBD2. With V trimmed by 4 bases and J by 1 base, 5 bases remained unmatched. Germline loops: CDR1 SGHRS, CDR2 YFSETQ. The CDR3 has 17 amino acids. In DNA form, the CDR3 reads TGCGCCAGCAGCGGGGGACTAGCGGGGGCCGGCACAGATACGCAGTATTTT. It codes for CASSGGLAGAGTDTQYF.

The chain carries TRBV6-5 and TRBJ1-4, with D uncertain. Between the trimmed V and J ends, which lost 6 bases and 4 bases, there was a span of 6 bases. This CDR3 has 12 residues. CDR1 and CDR2 (germline): MNHEY, SVGAGI. CDR3 region: CASRGGNEKLFF. The DNA of the CDR3 is TGTGCCAGCAGGGGAGGTAATGAAAAACTGTTTTTT.

The chain links TRBV15 to TRBJ2-1, with 12 bases fitting TRBD2. The V segment lost 7 bases and the J segment 5 bases; nucleotides outside the gene matches: 6. The CDR3 consists of 15 residues. Germline assignment: CDR1 LNHNV and CDR2 YYDKDF (reference sequence). The CDR3 spells CATKASGGANNEQFF. CDR3 DNA sequence: TGTGCCACCAAGGCTAGCGGGGGGGCCAACAATGAGCAGTTCTTC.

The chain joins TRBV23-1 to TRBJ2-1; tentatively, D is TRBD1 (6 bases). TRBV23-1 is designated an ORF whose function remains uncertain. CDR3 size: 17 residues. Deletions cut 3 bases from V and 10 bases from J, with 25 bases between. The CDR3, as DNA: TGCGCCAGCAGTCATATCTCCGAGGACAGAGGTACAGGCGAGCAGTTCTTC. It codes for CASSHISEDRGTGEQFF.